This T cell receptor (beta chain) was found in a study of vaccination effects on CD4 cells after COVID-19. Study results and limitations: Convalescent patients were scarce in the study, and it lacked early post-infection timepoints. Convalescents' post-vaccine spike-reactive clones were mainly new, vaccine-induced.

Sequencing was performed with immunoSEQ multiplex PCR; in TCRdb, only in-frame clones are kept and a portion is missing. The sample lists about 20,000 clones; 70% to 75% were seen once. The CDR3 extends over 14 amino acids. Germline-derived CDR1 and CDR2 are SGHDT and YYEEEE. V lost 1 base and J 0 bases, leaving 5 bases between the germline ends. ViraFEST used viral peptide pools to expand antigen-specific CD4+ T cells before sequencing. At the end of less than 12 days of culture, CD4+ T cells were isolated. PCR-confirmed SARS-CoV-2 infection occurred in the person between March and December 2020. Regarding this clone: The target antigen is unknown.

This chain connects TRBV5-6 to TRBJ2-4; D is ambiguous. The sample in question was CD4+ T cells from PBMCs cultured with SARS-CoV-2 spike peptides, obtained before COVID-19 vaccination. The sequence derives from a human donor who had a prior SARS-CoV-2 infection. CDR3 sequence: CASSLWLAKNIQYF. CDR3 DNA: TGTGCCAGCAGCTTGTGGTTAGCCAAAAACATTCAGTACTTC.